This record concerns one TCR beta chain sequence. This clone showed up just once. Its cognate antigen has yet to be identified. Per-base qualities were not stored, and no clone one base away is much larger. The record originates from a study of OX40 agonist ivuxolimab in advanced cancers. Broadly, across the study: Ivuxolimab, which targeted the costimulatory receptor OX40 (CD134), was an agonistic, fully human IgG2 monoclonal antibody. Intravenous ivuxolimab was administered to patients every 2 weeks at six dose levels: 0.01, 0.1, 0.3, 1.5, 3 and 10 mg/kg. Among the 52 dose-escalation patients, approximately 20 had hepatocellular carcinoma, 15 or so melanoma, 9 renal cell carcinoma and 9 head and neck cancer. In the dose-escalation cohort, more than 75% of patients were male, and the mean age was approximately 60 years, with a range of about 20 to 79. Prior anti-PD-1, anti-PD-L1 or anti-CTLA-4 therapy was permitted, and checkpoint inhibitors had been received by 30% to 40% of dose-escalation patients. Partial responses occurred in three dose-escalation patients, of whom one had hepatocellular carcinoma and two had cutaneous melanoma. The purpose of peripheral TCRbeta sequencing was to test whether ivuxolimab changed TCR sequence diversity and led to clonal T-cell expansion. The monotherapy dose-escalation portion (N ≈ 52 patients) of the phase I ivuxolimab trial is reported in the paper.

Overall results and qualifications from the work: After ivuxolimab, expanded clones were on average more numerous among CD8+ T cells than among CD4+ T cells. In the 0.1-3.0 mg/kg groups, partial responders were among the patients with the lowest normalized peripheral clonal expansion, particularly in CD8+ T cells. Low levels of normalized T-cell clonal expansion were also seen in some patients who did not respond. Antigen specificity was not determined for the clonally expanded peripheral T cells. Clonal expansion of both CD4+ and CD8+ blood T cells was observed from baseline to week 6 at doses 0.1 to 3.0 mg/kg.

V is pruned by 6 bases and J by 4 bases, leaving 5 bases of the junction without a gene match. CDR1 and CDR2, per the germline V gene, are SNHLY and FYNNEI. The CDR3, from cysteine to phenylalanine, totals 15 residues. The kept DNA is CDR3 alone, 45 bases in frame from the first base. The trial excluded patients who had a history of autoimmune disease or were on systemic immunosuppression. In every dose cohort, peripheral blood was drawn for TCR sequencing at baseline, cycle 4 day 1, and cycle 7 day 1. The samples were drawn from a first-in-human, open-label, multicenter phase I dose-escalation trial of ivuxolimab. Adults with locally advanced or metastatic head and neck squamous cell, hepatocellular, melanoma or renal cell carcinoma were enrolled in the trial. Before TCR sequencing, CD4+ T cells and CD8+ T cells from peripheral blood were sorted into separate populations. Genomic DNA was extracted from sorted cells for sequencing of the TCRbeta CDR3 region. The immunoSEQ Assay was used to sequence the TCRbeta CDR3 regions. TCRdb's version of the immuneACCESS table is confined to in-frame rearrangements and falls short of the full clone set. An unresolved V gene accounts for under half of the shortfall where checked; the remainder is of unknown origin. Present in this sample are 90,000 to 100,000 clones, 88% of which were seen just once. Jointly, the top ten make up 0.8% to 0.9% of the sample.

The specimen was CD4+ or CD8+ T cells sorted from blood, collected in a trial of the OX40 agonist ivuxolimab. The V and J segments used are TRBV2 and TRBJ2-1, with 11 bases matching TRBD2. This TCR derives from an adult with an advanced solid tumor such as melanoma, head and neck, liver or kidney cancer. The sequence in DNA is TGTGCCAGCAGATCCGGGACTAGCGGATACAATGAGCAGTTCTTC. It translates as CASRSGTSGYNEQFF.